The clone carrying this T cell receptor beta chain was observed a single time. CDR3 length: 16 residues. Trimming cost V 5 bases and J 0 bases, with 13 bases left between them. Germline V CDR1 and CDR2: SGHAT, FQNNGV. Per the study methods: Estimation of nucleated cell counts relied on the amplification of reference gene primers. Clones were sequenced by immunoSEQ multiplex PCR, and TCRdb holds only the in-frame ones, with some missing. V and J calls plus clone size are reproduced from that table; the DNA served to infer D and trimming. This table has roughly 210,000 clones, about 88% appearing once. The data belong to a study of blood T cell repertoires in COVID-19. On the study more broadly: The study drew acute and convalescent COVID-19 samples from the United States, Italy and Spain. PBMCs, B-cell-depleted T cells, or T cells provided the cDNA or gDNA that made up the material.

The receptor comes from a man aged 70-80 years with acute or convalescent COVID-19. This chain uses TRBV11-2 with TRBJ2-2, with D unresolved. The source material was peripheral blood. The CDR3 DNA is TGTGCCAGCAGCCCTTCCCCCGAGGCGAACACCGGGGAGCTGTTTTTT. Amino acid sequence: CASSPSPEANTGELFF.